This entry features one TCR beta chain sequence. Its cognate antigen is unknown. Samples with a second dose at about 4 or about 12 weeks were pooled together. The data stem from a study of T cell responses to AZD1222 COVID-19 vaccine. Libraries were prepared by immunoSEQ multiplex PCR; TCRdb keeps only in-frame clonotypes and omits some of them. This table has 25,000 or so clones, approximately 92% appearing once. Trimming left V 4 bases short and J 4 bases short, with 11 bases between. The CDR3 runs 14 residues. Germline lookup yields CDR1 MDHEN and CDR2 SYDVKM. Study-level findings and limits: Breadth and depth of Spike-specific TCRs rose after two AZD1222 doses. Baseline testing showed seropositivity in only six AZD1222 recipients. Donors skewed white British and female; clonal diversity was possibly underestimated.

Sequencing was performed on peripheral blood, taken 28 days after the second AZD1222 dose. The TCR comes from an adult who received the AZD1222 COVID-19 vaccine. The chain employs TRBV28 and TRBJ2-1, with D unresolved. CDR3 amino acids: CASSSQPLYNEQFF. The CDR3 region has the DNA TGTGCCAGCAGTTCTCAGCCCCTGTACAATGAGCAGTTCTTC.